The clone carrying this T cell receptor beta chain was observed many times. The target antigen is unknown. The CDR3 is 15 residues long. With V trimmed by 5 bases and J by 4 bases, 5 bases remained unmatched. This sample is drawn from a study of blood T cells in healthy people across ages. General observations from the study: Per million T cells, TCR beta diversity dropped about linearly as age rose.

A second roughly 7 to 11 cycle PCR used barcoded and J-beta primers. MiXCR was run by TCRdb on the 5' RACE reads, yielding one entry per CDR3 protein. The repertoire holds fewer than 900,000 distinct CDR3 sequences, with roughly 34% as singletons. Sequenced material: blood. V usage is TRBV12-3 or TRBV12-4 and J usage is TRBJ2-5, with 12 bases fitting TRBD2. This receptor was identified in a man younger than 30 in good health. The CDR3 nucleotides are TGTGCCAGCAGTCCCGGGACTAGCGGGCTAGAGACCCAGTACTTC. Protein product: CASSPGTSGLETQYF.